The entry below gives a single T cell receptor beta chain sequence along with its context. TCRdb itself ran the RT-PCR reads through MiXCR, one entry per CDR3 protein. Found here are about 780,000 distinct CDR3 sequences, roughly 20% of them singletons; the top ten hold approximately 11%. The record originates from a study of response to subunit inactivated influenza vaccine. Germline loops: CDR1 SQVTM, CDR2 ANQGSEA. The CDR3 length is 14 residues. The ends were cut back, 4 bases at V and 0 bases at J, with 10 bases in the middle. The J gene is TRBJ2-1, the V gene TRBV29-1; D call uncertain. Sequences were derived from PBMCs from blood, sampled 5 days after vaccination. This TCR derives from a man aged 45-65 years who received an inactivated influenza vaccine. CDR3 DNA sequence: TGCAGCGTTGCCGTGCGAAGCTCCTACAATGAGCAGTTCTTC. Translated: CSVAVRSSYNEQFF.